These T cell receptor beta chains were read from a single sample in a study of shared clonotypes between healthy human individuals. Measured with immunoSEQ multiplex PCR; TCRdb has only the in-frame clones, and not every one. The sample holds some 2,100,000 clones, about 92% seen once. Sequencing was performed on naive CD8+ T cells from PBMCs. All receptors derive from a man between 18 and 29 years old in good health. Some clones in this sample may be carry-over from other donors' samples. Each CDR3 is given with its conserved first and last residue. D genes are given only for firm matches. The size field is filled for only some rows; it gives once, few, many or a size class.

TRBJ1-2,TRBV9,once,.,14,CASSVASSGYGYTF,TGTGCCAGCAGCGTGGCCTCCTCTGGGTATGGCTACACCTTC
TRBJ2-7,TRBV4-2,.,TRBD2,17,CASSQVILAGGSFEQYF,TGTGCCAGCAGCCAGGTTATTCTAGCGGGTGGTTCATTCGAGCAGTACTTC
TRBJ2-1,TRBV19,.,.,17,CASSIGTGSWGYNEQFF,TGTGCCAGTAGTATAGGCACAGGGTCCTGGGGGTACAATGAGCAGTTCTTC
TRBJ2-1,TRBV7-3,.,.,19,CASSLEGWDTASSYNEQFF,TGTGCCAGCAGCTTAGAGGGATGGGACACCGCGAGCTCCTACAATGAGCAGTTCTTC
TRBJ1-1,TRBV28,few,.,14,CASSSRSMNTEAFF,TGTGCCAGCAGTTCCCGGAGTATGAACACTGAAGCTTTCTTT
TRBJ2-7,TRBV27,.,.,14,CASNPGTLNYEQYF,TGTGCCAGCAATCCAGGGACGCTCAACTACGAGCAGTACTTC
TRBJ1-1,TRBV29-1,.,TRBD1,11,CSVEKGATAFF,TGCAGCGTCGAAAAGGGGGCGACGGCTTTCTTT
TRBJ2-7,TRBV10-3,.,TRBD1,15,CAIRVRDREGYEQYF,TGTGCCATCAGGGTAAGGGACAGGGAAGGGTACGAGCAGTACTTC
TRBJ2-7,TRBV5-4,.,TRBD2,17,CASSLSPELAGFYEQYF,TGTGCCAGCAGCTTGTCGCCGGAACTAGCGGGGTTCTACGAGCAGTACTTC
TRBJ2-7,TRBV29-1,.,TRBD2,15,CSVEFFAGVNYEQYF,TGCAGCGTTGAATTTTTTGCGGGAGTCAACTACGAGCAGTACTTC
TRBJ2-1,TRBV7-9,.,TRBD2,17,CASSLDEGGRVYNEQFF,TGTGCCAGCAGCTTAGACGAGGGCGGGAGAGTCTACAATGAGCAGTTCTTC
TRBJ1-1,TRBV6-1,.,.,14,CASSGEVLDTEAFF,TGTGCCAGCAGTGGGGAGGTCTTGGACACTGAAGCTTTCTTT
TRBJ1-1,TRBV27,.,.,13,CASRMSKNTEAFF,TGTGCCAGCAGGATGAGTAAGAACACTGAAGCTTTCTTT
TRBJ2-2,TRBV7-6,.,.,18,CASSLALLASSNTGELFF,TGTGCCAGCAGCTTAGCTCTCCTAGCGTCCTCGAACACCGGGGAGCTGTTTTTT
TRBJ2-1,TRBV7-9,.,.,15,CASSLVLDAANEQFF,TGTGCCAGCAGCTTAGTACTTGACGCCGCCAATGAGCAGTTCTTC
TRBJ1-3,TRBV5-1,.,TRBD1,18,CASSLTGQGAVAGNTIYF,TGCGCCAGCAGCTTGACCGGACAGGGGGCCGTTGCAGGAAACACCATATATTTT
TRBJ1-1,TRBV9,once,.,13,CASSVWEGGEAFF,TGTGCCAGCAGCGTATGGGAGGGCGGTGAAGCTTTCTTT